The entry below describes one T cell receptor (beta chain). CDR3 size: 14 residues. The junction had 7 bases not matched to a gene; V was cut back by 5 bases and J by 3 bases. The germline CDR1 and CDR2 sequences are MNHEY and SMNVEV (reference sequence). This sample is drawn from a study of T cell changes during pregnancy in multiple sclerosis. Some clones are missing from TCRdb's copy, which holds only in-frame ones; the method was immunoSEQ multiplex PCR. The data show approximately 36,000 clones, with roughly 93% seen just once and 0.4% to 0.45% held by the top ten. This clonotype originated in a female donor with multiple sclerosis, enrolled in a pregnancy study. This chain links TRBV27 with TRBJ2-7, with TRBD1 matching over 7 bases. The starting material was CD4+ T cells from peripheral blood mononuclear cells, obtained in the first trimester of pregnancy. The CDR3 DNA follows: TGTGCCAGCAGTCCGAGGACAGGTGGCTACGAGCAGTACTTC. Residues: CASSPRTGGYEQYF.